These 30 T cell receptor beta chains were all obtained from the same sample, sequenced in a study of blood T cell repertoires in COVID-19. Here immunoSEQ multiplex PCR was the method, and the copy in TCRdb shows in-frame clones only, minus some. The sample carries some 250,000 clones, roughly nine tenths recorded once. Material for sequencing was peripheral blood. These receptor sequences come from a man in his fifties or sixties with acute or convalescent COVID-19.

This rearrangement joins TRBV18 to TRBJ1-1; D gene ambiguous. CDR3 size: 16 residues. V was pared by 0 bases and J by 4 bases, with 15 bases between. In germline, CDR1 is KGHSH, CDR2 LQKENI. The CDR3 here is CASSPPVGGLGTEAFF. The CDR3 DNA sequence: TGTGCCAGCTCACCACCGGTGGGCGGGCTGGGCACTGAAGCTTTCTTT.

The V gene is TRBV19, the J gene TRBJ1-1, with D possibly being TRBD1 (5 bases). V lost 6 bases to trimming and J lost 6 bases, with 11 bases between them. Per germline, CDR1 LNHDA and CDR2 SQIVND (reference sequence). The CDR3 contains 12 residues. CDR3 sequence: CASRPVGAEAFF. The CDR3 DNA follows: TGTGCCAGTAGACCGGTAGGGGCTGAAGCTTTCTTT. Full variable domain (missing parts from reference TRBV19 and TRBJ1-1): DGGITQSPKYLFRKEGQNVTLSCEQNLNHDAMYWYRQDPGQGLRLIYYSQIVNDFQKGDIAEGYSVSREKKESFPLTVTSAQKNPTAFYLCASRPVGAEAFFGQGTRLTVV.

The chain uses TRBV27 and TRBJ2-2, with a weak D call TRBD1 (5 bases). The CDR3 has 14 amino acids. The V gene lost 3 bases and the J gene lost 7 bases, with 12 bases spanning the gap. Germline loops: CDR1 MNHEY, CDR2 SMNVEV (reference sequence). The CDR3 loop reads CASSFRPDSGELFF. The CDR3 DNA is TGTGCCAGCAGTTTTCGGCCCGACAGCGGGGAGCTGTTTTTT.

The V and J genes are TRBV6-6 and TRBJ2-7; D may be TRBD2 (7 bases). The V end lost 6 bases, the J end lost 2 bases, and 14 bases lay between the germline ends. The CDR3 totals 14 residues. From germline, CDR1 is MNHNY and CDR2 SVGAGI (reference sequence). CDR3 loop: CASSRGAIAYEQYF. CDR3 DNA sequence: TGTGCCAGCAGCCGGGGGGCAATAGCCTACGAGCAGTACTTC.

The genes are TRBV3-1 (or the pseudogene TRBV3-2) and TRBJ1-2; 9 bases are shared with TRBD1. The CDR3 has 14 amino acids. V trimming: 2 bases; J trimming: 8 bases; junction bases outside the gene matches: 6. Germline CDR1 and CDR2: LGHDT and YNNKEL (reference sequence). The CDR3 DNA follows: TGTGCCAGCAGCCAATCACAGGGGGCTGACGGCTACACCTTC. It translates to CASSQSQGADGYTF.

The chain recombines TRBV3-1 (or the pseudogene TRBV3-2) with TRBJ2-7; the D gene is possibly TRBD1 (6 bases). The CDR3 is made up of 16 amino acids. V was pared by 0 bases and J by 6 bases, with 18 bases between. CDR1 and CDR2 from the germline V gene are LGHDT and YNNKEL (reference sequence). CDR3 loop: CASSQEGRGWFAEQYF. The CDR3 DNA sequence: TGTGCCAGCAGCCAAGAGGGCAGGGGTTGGTTCGCCGAGCAGTACTTC.

This clone showed up just once. The chain couples TRBV11-3 to TRBJ1-1; tentative D call: TRBD1 (6 bases). V lost 5 bases to trimming and J lost 4 bases, with 14 bases between them. The length of the CDR3 is 14 residues. Germline lookup yields CDR1 SGHNT and CDR2 YENEEA. The CDR3 loop reads CASSPSLRGTEAFF. The CDR3 bases are TGTGCCAGCAGCCCCAGCCTCAGGGGCACTGAAGCTTTCTTT.

This chain links TRBV3-1 (or the pseudogene TRBV3-2) with TRBJ2-1; a possible D gene is TRBD2 (6 bases). Germline values: CDR1 LGHDT, CDR2 YNNKEL (reference sequence). The CDR3 contains 15 residues. Trimming cost V 4 bases and J 2 bases, with 12 bases left between them. The CDR3 spells CASSRSRTTYNEQFF. The DNA of the CDR3 is TGTGCCAGCAGCCGGAGCCGGACTACCTACAATGAGCAGTTCTTC.

Turning to this clone: One end of the junction does not line up with germline, which may come from a read error. The chain recombines TRBV6-6 with TRBJ2-7; 7 nucleotides line up with TRBD2. The CDR3 runs 12 residues. Germline-derived CDR1 and CDR2 are MNHNY and SVGAGI (reference sequence). The CDR3 bases are TGTGCCAGCAGCCCAGGGACTACCACCCAGAACTTC. It yields the protein CASSPGTTTQNF.

CDR3 coding DNA: TGTGCCAGCAGACTTTACAGGGGGTTGTTTTACGAGCAGTACTTC. Translation: CASRLYRGLFYEQYF. The chain uses TRBV27 and TRBJ2-7; 8 positions agree with TRBD1. Trimming removed 6 bases from V and 4 bases from J; junction bases left unmatched: 11. This CDR3 is built from 15 residues. CDR1 and CDR2 from the germline V gene are MNHEY and SMNVEV (reference sequence).

This chain joins TRBV5-1 and TRBJ2-1; D is undetermined. This CDR3 has 15 amino acids. The germline V gene has CDR1 SGHRS and CDR2 YFSETQ. V dropped 7 bases and J dropped 15 bases, with 29 bases sitting between them. The CDR3 DNA follows: TGCGCCAGCCCGCCCGTAAGCGCGTTCGACCGGGTGCGGTTCTTC. It is translated as CASPPVSAFDRVRFF.

This chain joins TRBV14 and TRBJ2-7; D is undetermined. The V gene's germline CDR1 is SGHDN and CDR2 FVKESK. The CDR3 covers 16 residues. V lost 4 bases, J lost 2 bases, and 18 bases lay in between. This chain's CDR3 is CASSRYKEKSTYEQYF. The CDR3 coding sequence is TGTGCCAGCAGCCGTTATAAGGAGAAGAGCACCTACGAGCAGTACTTC. Full variable domain (rest looked up from reference TRBV14 and TRBJ2-7): EAGVTQFPSHSVIEKGQTVTLRCDPISGHDNLYWYRRVMGKEIKFLLHFVKESKQDESGMPNNRFLAERTGGTYSTLKVQPAELEDSGVYFCASSRYKEKSTYEQYFGPGTRLTVT.

The chain carries TRBV6-2 or TRBV6-3 and TRBJ1-5; tentative D call: TRBD1 (6 bases). Germline CDR1 reads MNHEY; CDR2 reads SVGEGT. The ends were cut back, 5 bases at V and 2 bases at J, with 13 bases in the middle. CDR3 length: 15 residues. CDR3 nucleotide sequence: TGTGCCAGCAGTACGGGGGGCGGCGGCAATCAGCCCCAGCATTTT. It yields the protein CASSTGGGGNQPQHF.

This chain joins TRBV28 and TRBJ2-7; 9 bases map to TRBD1. This CDR3 region has 13 residues. Germline CDR1 is MDHEN and CDR2 is SYDVKM. Germline trimming cut 6 bases from V and 3 bases from J; bases unmatched to any gene: 3. The CDR3 DNA sequence: TGTGCCAGCAGGGGACAGGGACACTACGAGCAGTACTTC. Encoded protein: CASRGQGHYEQYF. The whole variable domain, filled in from reference TRBV28 and TRBJ2-7, reads DVKVTQSSRYLVKRTGEKVFLECVQDMDHENMFWYRQDPGLGLRLIYFSYDVKMKEKGDIPEGYSVSREKKERFSLILESASTNQTSMYLCASRGQGHYEQYFGPGTRLTVT.

The J gene is TRBJ2-2, the V gene TRBV28, with D possibly being TRBD2 (5 bases). V shed 4 bases and J shed 8 bases, with 23 bases lying between them. CDR1 and CDR2 from the germline V gene are MDHEN and SYDVKM. The CDR3 spans 17 residues. For the CDR3, the DNA is TGTGCCAGCAGTTGGGCCCCAGCGTCGGAATGGGAGGGGGAGCTGTTTTTT. Residues: CASSWAPASEWEGELFF.

The table lists this clone with a few counts. V gene TRBV7-6 combines with J gene TRBJ1-2; TRBD1 matches at 8 bases. Germline values: CDR1 SGHVS, CDR2 FNYEAQ. After removal of 4 bases from V and 0 bases from J, the junction contained 7 bases not matched to a gene. This CDR3 contains 16 residues. The CDR3 DNA is TGTGCCAGCAGCTCGGGACAGGCTTACTCTAACTATGGCTACACCTTC. Translated: CASSSGQAYSNYGYTF.

The V call is TRBV4-2, the J call TRBJ2-3, with D perhaps TRBD2 (5 bases). With 3 bases removed from V and 2 bases from J, the gap between germline ends came to 18 bases. CDR3 length: 17 amino acids. The germline CDR1 and CDR2 sequences are LGHNA and YNFKEQ. In DNA form, the CDR3 reads TGTGCCAGCAGCCAGAAAACTAGTGTGGGTTTCACAGATACGCAGTATTTT. This translates into CASSQKTSVGFTDTQYF.

V and J are TRBV5-1 and TRBJ2-6; perhaps TRBD2 as D (5 bases). The CDR3 is made up of 16 amino acids. The ends were cut back, 3 bases at V and 4 bases at J, with 14 bases in the middle. Germline V gene sequence: CDR1 SGHRS, CDR2 YFSETQ. The CDR3, as DNA: TGCGCCAGCAGCTGGGGAGAGGCTGCGGGGGCCAACGTCCTGACTTTC. It encodes CASSWGEAAGANVLTF.

The chain joins TRBV10-3 to TRBJ1-1; D is ambiguous. The CDR3 has 12 amino acids. Trimming cost V 0 bases and J 6 bases, with 5 bases left between them. Germline CDR1 ENHRY, CDR2 SYGVKD. The CDR3 here is CAISESDSEAFF. CDR3 sequence (DNA): TGTGCCATCAGTGAGTCGGACTCTGAAGCTTTCTTT.

The CDR3 loop reads CASSVEVRADTGELFF. In DNA form, the CDR3 reads TGTGCCAGCAGCGTAGAGGTCAGGGCGGACACCGGGGAGCTGTTTTTT. This chain joins TRBV9 and TRBJ2-2; weak D call: TRBD1 (5 bases). The V gene's germline CDR1 is SGDLS and CDR2 YYNGEE. The ends were cut back, 0 bases at V and 3 bases at J, with 12 bases in the middle. The CDR3 is made up of 16 amino acids.

The chain has TRBV28 and TRBJ2-3; possible D gene TRBD2, 5 bases. This CDR3 is 16 amino acids long. The germline V gene encodes CDR1 MDHEN and CDR2 SYDVKM. Between the trimmed V and J ends, which lost 2 bases and 1 base, there was a span of 13 bases. The CDR3 loop reads CASSLVVSGGTDTQYF. In nucleotides, the CDR3 is TGTGCCAGCAGTTTAGTAGTCTCCGGGGGCACAGATACGCAGTATTTT.

In this sample, this clone turned up once. V is TRBV4-1 and J is TRBJ1-1; 7 nucleotides align to TRBD1. The V and J ends lost 1 base and 3 bases, in that order; junction bases with no gene match: 2. The CDR3 totals 14 residues. Germline CDR1 and CDR2: MGHRA and YSYEKL. In nucleotides, the CDR3 is TGCGCCAGCAGCCAAGTTACAGGGGACACTGAAGCTTTCTTT. This codes for CASSQVTGDTEAFF.

This clone was counted a single time. The rearrangement joins TRBV4-2 to TRBJ2-2; 9 bases are a match to TRBD2. This CDR3 has 16 residues. V gave up 3 bases and J gave up 2 bases; unmatched junction bases: 4. Germline V gene lookup returns CDR1 LGHNA and CDR2 YNFKEQ. Written as DNA, the CDR3 is TGTGCCAGCAGCCAGGGACTAGCACAAAACACCGGGGAGCTGTTTTTT. Translation: CASSQGLAQNTGELFF.

The chain uses TRBV29-1 and TRBJ2-3, with D tentatively TRBD1 (6 bases). V was clipped by 2 bases and J by 5 bases, with 8 bases between them. Per the germline V gene, CDR1 is SQVTM and CDR2 is ANQGSEA. The length of the CDR3 is 12 residues. The CDR3 here is CSVETDRDTQYF. For the CDR3, the DNA is TGCAGCGTTGAAACGGACAGAGATACGCAGTATTTT.

The rearrangement uses TRBV7-8 and TRBJ2-7; the match to TRBD1 covers 7 bases. This CDR3 is 14 amino acids long. Germline CDR1 SGHVS, CDR2 FQNEAQ. J lost 5 bases, V lost 3 bases, and 7 bases had no gene match. In DNA, the CDR3 is TGTGCCAGCAGCTTTCGCGACAGGGCCCACGAGCAGTACTTC. This translates into CASSFRDRAHEQYF.

A few counts support this clone. The chain carries TRBV30 and TRBJ1-3; possible D gene TRBD1, 6 bases. Deletions cut 4 bases from V and 0 bases from J, with 13 bases between. Germline lookup yields CDR1 GTSNPN and CDR2 SVGIG (reference sequence). This CDR3 is built from 15 residues. The CDR3 spells CAWTGGSFSGNTIYF. CDR3 nucleotides: TGTGCCTGGACGGGGGGCAGCTTCTCTGGAAACACCATATATTTT. The variable domain in full, completed from reference TRBV30 and TRBJ1-3, reads SQTIHQWPATLVQPVGSPLSLECTVEGTSNPNLYWYRQAAGRGLQLLFYSVGIGQISSEVPQNLSASRPQDRQFILSSKKLLLSDSGFYLCAWTGGSFSGNTIYFGEGSWLTVV.

The gene calls are TRBV4-1 and TRBJ2-2; D unresolved. The ends were cut back, 0 bases at V and 0 bases at J, with 11 bases in the middle. This CDR3 spans 17 amino acids. The germline V gene encodes CDR1 MGHRA and CDR2 YSYEKL. This chain's CDR3 is CASSQEFEAANTGELFF. The CDR3 nucleotides are TGCGCCAGCAGCCAAGAGTTTGAGGCGGCGAACACCGGGGAGCTGTTTTTT.

The V gene is TRBV4-3, the J gene TRBJ1-4; TRBD1 matches at 8 bases. The ends lost 0 bases at V and 5 bases at J; junction bases unmatched: 11. The CDR3 runs 18 residues. The germline CDR1 and CDR2 sequences are LGHNA and YSLEER. CDR3 nucleotides: TGCGCCAGCAGCCAAGATAACGGAGGGGCAGGGGGCAATGAAAAACTGTTTTTT. This encodes CASSQDNGGAGGNEKLFF.

This clone was detected once. The chain has TRBV4-3 and TRBJ2-1; weak D call: TRBD2 (5 bases). This CDR3 contains 15 residues. The germline V gene has CDR1 LGHNA and CDR2 YSLEER. Trimming pared 4 bases from V and 2 bases from J, leaving 12 bases between. The CDR3 here is CASSPRTRAYNEQFF. CDR3 nucleotides: TGCGCCAGCAGCCCTCGAACTAGGGCCTACAATGAGCAGTTCTTC.

The chain couples TRBV21-1 to TRBJ2-1; TRBD2, the table's D call, lacks a check against the DNA. TRBV21-1 is reported as a pseudogene. The CDR3 spans 18 residues. The chain's CDR3 is CASSPSPSTSGVYNEQFF. CDR3 sequence (DNA): TGTGCCAGCAGCCCAAGCCCCTCGACTAGCGGGGTTTACAATGAGCAGTTCTTC.